These 5 T cell receptor beta chains originate from one sample sequenced in a study of PD-L1 blockade in urothelial cancer. The repertoire was sequenced with immunoSEQ multiplex PCR; TCRdb's copy has only in-frame clones and lacks some. The sample has tens of thousands of clones, 81% seen once; the top ten hold more than 2.5%. Sample: PBMCs, taken around atezolizumab (anti-PD-L1) treatment. The receptors were gathered from a man aged 65-85 years with urothelial cancer.

This clone is a singleton in its sample. The chain couples TRBV9 to TRBJ2-2; TRBD2 might be the D (5 bases). The CDR3 totals 13 residues. CDR1 and CDR2 (germline): SGDLS, YYNGEE. V lost 4 bases and J 5 bases, leaving 9 bases between the germline ends. CDR3 protein: CASSPPGTGELFF. CDR3 coding DNA: TGTGCCAGCAGCCCGCCGGGGACCGGGGAGCTGTTTTTT.

The chain joins TRBV6-1 to TRBJ1-5; D ambiguous. The CDR3 covers 12 residues. Germline loops: CDR1 MNHNS, CDR2 SASEGT. Trimming took 8 bases from V and 7 from J, leaving 12 bases between them. For the CDR3, the DNA is TGTGCCAGCGGAGAATGGAGGCAGCCCCAGCATTTT. It specifies CASGEWRQPQHF.

The chain employs TRBV13 and TRBJ1-1; 7 bases line up with TRBD1. Trimming took 0 bases from V and 10 from J; bases not matched to a gene: 2. Germline V gene sequence: CDR1 PRHDT, CDR2 FYEKMQ (reference sequence). The CDR3 is 12 residues long. The CDR3 bases are TGTGCCAGCAGCTTAGGGACAGGGTTAGCTTTCTTT. The encoded protein is CASSLGTGLAFF.

This rearrangement joins TRBV7-6 to TRBJ1-1; no reliable D call. Germline V CDR1 and CDR2: SGHVS, FNYEAQ. This CDR3 has 12 residues. V was cut by 5 bases and J by 4 bases, with 8 bases left in between. The CDR3 DNA follows: TGTGCCAGCAGCCCCAGTGGCACTGAAGCTTTCTTT. Translated: CASSPSGTEAFF.

The V gene is TRBV2, the J gene TRBJ2-2, with no clear D. The V end was cut by 6 bases, the J end by 2 bases, with 10 bases between. Per the germline V gene, CDR1 is SNHLY and CDR2 is FYNNEI. The CDR3 has 14 residues. CDR3 sequence: CASRSTANTGELFF. CDR3 nucleotide sequence: TGTGCCAGCAGGTCCACTGCAAACACCGGGGAGCTGTTTTTT.